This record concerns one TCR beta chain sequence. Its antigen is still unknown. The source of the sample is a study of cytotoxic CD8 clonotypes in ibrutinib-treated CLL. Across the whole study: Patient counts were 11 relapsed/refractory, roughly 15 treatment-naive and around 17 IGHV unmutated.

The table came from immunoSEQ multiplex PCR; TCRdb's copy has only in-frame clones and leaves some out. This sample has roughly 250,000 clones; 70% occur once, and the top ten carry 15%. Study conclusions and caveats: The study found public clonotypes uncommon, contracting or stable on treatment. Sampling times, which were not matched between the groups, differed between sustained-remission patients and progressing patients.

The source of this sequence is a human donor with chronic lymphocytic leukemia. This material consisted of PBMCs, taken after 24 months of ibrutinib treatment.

The CDR3 DNA sequence: TGCGCCAGCAGCCAAGATGGACTAGAACTCGATGAGCAGTTCTTC. Residues: CASSQDGLELDEQFF. The chain uses TRBV4-3 and TRBJ2-1; 7 nucleotides line up with TRBD2. The CDR3 runs to 15 residues. Trimming removed 0 bases from V and 8 bases from J; junction bases left unmatched: 7. Germline V CDR1 and CDR2: LGHNA, YSLEER.